This T cell receptor (beta chain) was identified in a study of T cells in Graves' hyperthyroidism and ophthalmopathy. Researchers took RNA transcripts and amplified the TCR beta CDR3 regions from them. HTBI primers were the set used in a first-round RT-PCR of the TCR CDR3. MiXCR, run by TCRdb on the multiplex PCR reads, gives a single entry per CDR3 protein. Among fewer than 40,000 distinct CDR3 sequences, roughly 50% were seen once, and the ten largest hold roughly a sixth. The CDR3 has 18 amino acids. CDR1 is SGHVS, CDR2 FNYEAQ, per germline. Trimming left V 5 bases short and J 8 bases short, with 25 bases between.

Material for sequencing was blood. The TCR comes from a man between 35 and 55 years old with Graves' ophthalmopathy. The chain couples TRBV7-6 to TRBJ1-6, with D perhaps TRBD1 (5 bases). The CDR3 coding sequence is TGTGCCAGCAGCCGGGAGGGACTCCGTGCCAGTAAAGATTCACCCCTCCACTTT. It specifies CASSREGLRASKDSPLHF.